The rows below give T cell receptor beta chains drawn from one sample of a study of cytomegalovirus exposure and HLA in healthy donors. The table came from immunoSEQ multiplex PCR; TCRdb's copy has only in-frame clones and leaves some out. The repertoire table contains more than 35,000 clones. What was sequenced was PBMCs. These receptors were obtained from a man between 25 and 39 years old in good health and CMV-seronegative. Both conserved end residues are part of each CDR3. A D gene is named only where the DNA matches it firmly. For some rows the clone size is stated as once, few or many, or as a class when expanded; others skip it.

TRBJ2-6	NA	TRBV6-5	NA	CASSPRGSGANVLTF	TGTGCCAGCAGTCCCCGAGGGTCTGGGGCCAACGTCCTGACTTTC
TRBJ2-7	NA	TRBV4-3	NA	CASSQAQGRIYEQYF	TGCGCCAGCAGCCAAGCCCAGGGAAGGATCTACGAGCAGTACTTC
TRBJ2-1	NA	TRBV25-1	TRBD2	CASSGTSGRPREQFF	TGTGCCAGCAGCGGAACTAGCGGGAGGCCTCGAGAGCAGTTCTTC
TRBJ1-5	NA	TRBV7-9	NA	CASSLVGRFQPQHF	TGTGCCAGCAGCTTAGTGGGGAGGTTTCAGCCCCAGCATTTT
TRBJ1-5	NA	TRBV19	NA	CASSQPVIRNQPQHF	TGTGCCAGTAGTCAACCGGTAATTCGCAATCAGCCCCAGCATTTT
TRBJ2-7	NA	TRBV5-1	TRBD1	CASSGDRGAITYEQYF	TGCGCCAGCAGCGGGGACAGGGGAGCCATCACCTACGAGCAGTACTTC
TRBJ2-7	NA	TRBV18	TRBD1	CASSPRDRGNEQYF	TGTGCCAGCTCACCACGGGACAGGGGAAACGAGCAGTACTTC
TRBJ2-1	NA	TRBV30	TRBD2	CAWVPSGRRGSYNEQFF	TGTGCCTGGGTACCTAGCGGGCGGAGGGGTTCCTACAATGAGCAGTTCTTC
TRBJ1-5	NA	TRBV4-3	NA	CASSQDRGGFNQPQHF	TGCGCCAGCAGCCAAGATCGGGGGGGCTTCAATCAGCCCCAGCATTTT
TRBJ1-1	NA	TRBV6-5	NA	CASLGLGNTEAFF	TGTGCCAGCCTCGGACTTGGGAACACTGAAGCTTTCTTT
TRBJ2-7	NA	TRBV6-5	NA	CASRGGLGIYEQYF	TGTGCGTCTCGAGGGGGTTTAGGCATCTACGAGCAGTACTTC
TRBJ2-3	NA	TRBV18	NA	CASSLRTDTQYF	TGTGCCAGCTCACTGCGGACAGATACGCAGTATTTT
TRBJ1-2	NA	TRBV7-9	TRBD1	CASSLDRGRPDYGYTF	TGTGCCAGCAGCTTGGACAGGGGGCGTCCGGACTATGGCTACACCTTC
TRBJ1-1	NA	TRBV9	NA	CASSVVSGNTEAFF	TGTGCCAGCAGCGTAGTATCAGGGAACACTGAAGCTTTCTTT
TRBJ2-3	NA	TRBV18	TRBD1	CASSPPYRGILADTQYF	TGTGCCAGCTCACCACCTTACAGGGGGATCCTTGCAGATACGCAGTATTTT
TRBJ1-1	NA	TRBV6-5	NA	CASSYTTGNPEAFF	TGTGCCAGCAGTTACACAACAGGTAATCCTGAAGCTTTCTTT
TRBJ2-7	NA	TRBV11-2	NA	CASSLELYSSEQYF	TGTGCCAGCAGCTTAGAATTGTACTCCTCCGAGCAGTACTTC
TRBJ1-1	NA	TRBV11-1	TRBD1	CASSIGTGRIERTEAFF	TGTGCCAGCAGCATCGGGACAGGAAGAATCGAGAGGACTGAAGCTTTCTTT
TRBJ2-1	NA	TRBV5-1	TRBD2	CASSLLAGGPSNEQFF	TGCGCCAGCAGCCTCCTAGCGGGAGGGCCCTCCAATGAGCAGTTCTTC
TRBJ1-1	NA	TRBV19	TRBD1	CASSIDTGGTEAFF	TGTGCCAGTAGTATAGATACAGGGGGCACTGAAGCTTTCTTT
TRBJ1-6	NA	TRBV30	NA	CAWSADNSPLHF	TGTGCCTGGAGTGCGGATAATTCACCCCTCCACTTT
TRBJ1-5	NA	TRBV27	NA	CASSLLRYQPQHF	TGTGCCAGCAGTCTCCTTAGATATCAGCCCCAGCATTTT
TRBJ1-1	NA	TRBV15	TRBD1	CATSRGQTGSNTEAFF	TGTGCCACCAGCAGGGGACAGACAGGGTCGAACACTGAAGCTTTCTTT
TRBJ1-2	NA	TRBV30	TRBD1	CAWSRQGRGGYTF	TGTGCCTGGAGCCGACAGGGAAGAGGTGGCTACACCTTC
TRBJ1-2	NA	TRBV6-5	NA	CASKDGRQGHRGYTF	TGTGCCAGCAAGGACGGGCGTCAGGGGCATCGTGGCTACACCTTC
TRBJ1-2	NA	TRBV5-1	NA	CASSLGPGEEIYGYTF	TGCGCCAGCAGCTTGGGGCCGGGGGAGGAAATCTATGGCTACACCTTC
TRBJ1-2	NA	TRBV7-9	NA	CASSPLWGQGFGGYTF	TGTGCCAGCAGCCCCTTATGGGGGCAGGGGTTTGGGGGCTACACCTTC
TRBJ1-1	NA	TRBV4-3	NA	CASSQLGAEAFF	TGCGCCAGCAGCCAACTAGGCGCTGAAGCTTTCTTT
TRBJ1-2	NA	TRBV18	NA	CASSLPAGAKGYGYTF	TGTGCCAGCTCACTCCCCGCAGGGGCTAAGGGCTATGGCTACACCTTC
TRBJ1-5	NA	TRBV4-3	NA	CASSQAHLEWPQHF	TGCGCCAGCAGCCAAGCCCACCTCGAGTGGCCCCAGCATTTT
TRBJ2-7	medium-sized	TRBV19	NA	CASSPGRGSYEQYF	TGTGCCAGTAGCCCTGGACGGGGAAGTTACGAGCAGTACTTC
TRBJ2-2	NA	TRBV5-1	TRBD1	CASSLQGDAGELFF	TGCGCCAGCAGCTTGCAGGGGGACGCCGGGGAGCTGTTTTTT
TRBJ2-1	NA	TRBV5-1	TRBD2	CASSLVAGEGNEQFF	TGCGCCAGCAGCTTGGTGGCGGGAGAGGGGAATGAGCAGTTCTTC
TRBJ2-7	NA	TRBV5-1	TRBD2	CASSLVPGLPYEQYF	TGCGCCAGCAGCTTGGTACCGGGACTACCGTACGAGCAGTACTTC
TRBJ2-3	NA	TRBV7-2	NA	CASSLSRAADTQYF	TGTGCCAGCAGCTTGTCCAGGGCGGCAGATACGCAGTATTTT
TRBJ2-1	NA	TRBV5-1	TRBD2	CASSLAAGERNEQFF	TGCGCCAGCAGCTTGGCGGCGGGAGAGAGAAATGAGCAGTTCTTC
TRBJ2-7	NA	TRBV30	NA	CAWRRIRGWAGKEQYF	TGTGCCTGGAGGAGAATACGGGGATGGGCCGGGAAGGAGCAGTACTTC
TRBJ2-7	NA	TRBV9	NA	CASSAAAGFYEQYF	TGTGCCAGCAGCGCAGCAGCGGGTTTCTACGAGCAGTACTTC
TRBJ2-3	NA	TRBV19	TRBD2	CASSIKGLAGGRTSTDTQYF	TGTGCCAGTAGTATTAAAGGACTAGCGGGAGGAAGGACCAGCACAGATACGCAGTATTTT
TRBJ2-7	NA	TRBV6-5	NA	CASSYGVTGTYEQYF	TGTGCCAGCAGTTACGGAGTGACAGGGACTTACGAGCAGTACTTC
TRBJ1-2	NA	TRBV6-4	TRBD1	CASSGAPGQGDYGYTF	TGTGCCAGCAGTGGGGCCCCAGGGCAGGGGGACTATGGCTACACCTTC
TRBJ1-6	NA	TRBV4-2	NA	CASSQEVEGWNSPLHF	TGTGCCAGCAGCCAAGAAGTGGAGGGGTGGAATTCACCCCTCCACTTT
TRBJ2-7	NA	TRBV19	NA	CASSSSSYEQYF	TGTGCCAGTAGTTCGAGCTCCTACGAGCAGTACTTC
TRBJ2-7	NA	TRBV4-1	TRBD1	CASSLIAQGDHEQYF	TGCGCCAGCAGCCTCATCGCACAGGGGGACCACGAGCAGTACTTC
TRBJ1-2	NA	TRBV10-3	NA	CAISESSIMHGYTF	TGTGCCATCAGTGAGTCAAGCATCATGCATGGCTACACCTTC
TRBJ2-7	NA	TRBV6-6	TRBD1	CASSYPGTGKNYEQYF	TGTGCCAGCAGTTACCCCGGGACAGGGAAAAACTACGAGCAGTACTTC
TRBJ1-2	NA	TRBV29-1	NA	CSVAGKYGYTF	TGCAGCGTAGCCGGGAAATATGGCTACACCTTC
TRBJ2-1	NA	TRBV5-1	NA	CASSERGESYNEQFF	TGCGCCAGCAGCGAACGGGGAGAATCCTACAATGAGCAGTTCTTC
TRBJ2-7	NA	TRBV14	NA	CASSNRQAASYEQYF	TGTGCCAGCAGCAACCGACAGGCCGCTTCCTACGAGCAGTACTTC
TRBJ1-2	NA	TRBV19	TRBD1	CASSWNLRTSDRNVSF	TGTGCCAGTAGCTGGAACCTACGTACGTCGGACAGGAATGTTTCCTTC
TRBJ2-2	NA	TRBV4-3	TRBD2	CASSPRLAENTGELFF	TGCGCCAGCAGCCCCCGACTAGCGGAAAACACCGGGGAGCTGTTTTTT
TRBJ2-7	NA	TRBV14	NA	CASSQDSFPYEQYF	TGTGCCAGCAGCCAAGATAGTTTTCCCTACGAGCAGTACTTC
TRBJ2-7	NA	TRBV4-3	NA	CASSQRSGADYEQYF	TGCGCCAGCAGCCAACGGAGTGGGGCAGACTACGAGCAGTACTTC
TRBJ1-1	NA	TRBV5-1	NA	CASSLDIRGTEAFF	TGCGCCAGCAGCTTAGACATTAGGGGCACTGAAGCTTTCTTT
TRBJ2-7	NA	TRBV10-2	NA	CASRITKQTENYEQYF	TGCGCCAGCAGGATTACCAAGCAGACTGAGAACTACGAGCAGTACTTC